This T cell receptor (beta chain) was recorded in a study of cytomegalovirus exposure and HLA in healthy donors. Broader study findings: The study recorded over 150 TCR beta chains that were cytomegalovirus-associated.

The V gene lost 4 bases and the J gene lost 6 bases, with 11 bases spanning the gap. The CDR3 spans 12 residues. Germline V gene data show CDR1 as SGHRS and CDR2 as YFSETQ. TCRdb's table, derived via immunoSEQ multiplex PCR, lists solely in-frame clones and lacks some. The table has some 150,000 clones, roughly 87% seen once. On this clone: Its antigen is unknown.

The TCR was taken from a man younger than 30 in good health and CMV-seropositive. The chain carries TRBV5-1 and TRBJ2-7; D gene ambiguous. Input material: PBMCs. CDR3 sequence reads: CASSVTPSEQYF. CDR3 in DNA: TGCGCCAGCAGCGTAACCCCGAGCGAGCAGTACTTC.